The T cell receptor beta chain under discussion was sequenced for a study of STAT5B mutations in CD4+ large granular lymphocyte leukemia. Per the original methods: Productive clonotypes were detectable down to 2.59 x 10-5 frequency. Using immunoSEQ multiplex PCR, the repertoire was profiled, and TCRdb retains in-frame clones only, with some absent. The DNA gave D and trimming, while V, J and clone size come from that table. The sample contains some 27,000 clones, about 77% of which appear only once. Germline loops: CDR1 SEHNR, CDR2 FQNEAQ (reference sequence). V was pared by 5 bases and J by 1 base, with 12 bases between. The CDR3 runs 15 residues. For this clone: The antigen is not known.

General study results and limits: Top patient clones used TRBV06 genes more often: 8/27 versus 2/35 in controls. Over 20% of private leukemic clonotypes occurred rarely in other patients' non-leukemic repertoires.

The chain couples TRBV7-9 to TRBJ2-1, with a possible D match to TRBD2 (5 bases). The origin of this receptor is a human donor in good health. Material: CD4+ T cells from blood buffy coats. CDR3 amino acids: CASSRRLGSYNEQFF. In nucleotides, the CDR3 is TGTGCCAGCAGCAGGAGGCTTGGGTCCTACAATGAGCAGTTCTTC.